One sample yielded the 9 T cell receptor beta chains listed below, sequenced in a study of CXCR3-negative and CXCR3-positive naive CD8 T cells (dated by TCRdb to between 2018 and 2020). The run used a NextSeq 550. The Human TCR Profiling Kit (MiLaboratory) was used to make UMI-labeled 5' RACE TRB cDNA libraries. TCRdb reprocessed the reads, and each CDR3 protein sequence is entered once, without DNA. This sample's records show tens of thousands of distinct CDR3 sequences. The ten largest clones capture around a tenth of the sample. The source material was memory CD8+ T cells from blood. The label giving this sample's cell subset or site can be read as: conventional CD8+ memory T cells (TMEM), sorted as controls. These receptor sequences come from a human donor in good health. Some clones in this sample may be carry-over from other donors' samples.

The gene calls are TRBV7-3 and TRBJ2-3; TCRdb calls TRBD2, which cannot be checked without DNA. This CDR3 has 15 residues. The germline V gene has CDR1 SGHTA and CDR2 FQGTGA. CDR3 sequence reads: CASSFGSGATDTQYF.

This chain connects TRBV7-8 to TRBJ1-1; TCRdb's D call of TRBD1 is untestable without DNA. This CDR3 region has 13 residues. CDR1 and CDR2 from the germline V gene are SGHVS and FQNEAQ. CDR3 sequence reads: CASSNNRVVEAFF.

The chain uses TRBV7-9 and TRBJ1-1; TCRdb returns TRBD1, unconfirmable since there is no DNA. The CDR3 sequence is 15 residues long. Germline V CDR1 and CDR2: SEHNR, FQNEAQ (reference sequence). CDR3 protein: CASSLGAGLGTEAFF. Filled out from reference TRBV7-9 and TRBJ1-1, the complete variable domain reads DTGVSQNPRHKITKRGQNVTFRCDPISEHNRLYWYRQTLGQGPEFLTYFQNEAQLEKSRLLSDRFSAERPKGSFSTLEIQRTEQGDSAMYLCASSLGAGLGTEAFFGQGTRLTVV.

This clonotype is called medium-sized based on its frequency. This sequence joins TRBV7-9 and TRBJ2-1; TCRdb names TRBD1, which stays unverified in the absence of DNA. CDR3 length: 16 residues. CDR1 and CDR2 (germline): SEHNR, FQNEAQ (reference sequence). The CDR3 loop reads CASSPSGGADYNEQFF.

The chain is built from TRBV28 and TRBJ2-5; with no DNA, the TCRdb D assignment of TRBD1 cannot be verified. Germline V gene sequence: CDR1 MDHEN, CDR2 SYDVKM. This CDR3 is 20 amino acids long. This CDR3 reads CASSKPLGFLGQGSEETQYF.

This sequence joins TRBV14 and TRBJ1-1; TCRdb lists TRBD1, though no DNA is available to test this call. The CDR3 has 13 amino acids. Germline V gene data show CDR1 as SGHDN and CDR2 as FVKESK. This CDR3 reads CASSHRVATEAFF.

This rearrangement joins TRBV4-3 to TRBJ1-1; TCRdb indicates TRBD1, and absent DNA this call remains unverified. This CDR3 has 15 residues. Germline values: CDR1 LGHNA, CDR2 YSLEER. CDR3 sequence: CASSPGTGMNTEAFF.

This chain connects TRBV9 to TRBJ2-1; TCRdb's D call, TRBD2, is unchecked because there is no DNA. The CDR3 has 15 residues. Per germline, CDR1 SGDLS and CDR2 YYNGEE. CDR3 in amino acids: CASRRGGGVYNEQFF.

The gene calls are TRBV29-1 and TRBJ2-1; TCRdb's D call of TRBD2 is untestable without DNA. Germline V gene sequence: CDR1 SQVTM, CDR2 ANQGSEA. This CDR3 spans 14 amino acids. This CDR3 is CSVEGGGRDNEQFF.